This T cell receptor (beta chain) is from a study of low-dose radiotherapy and immunotherapy resistance in tumors. TRAV- and TRBV-specific primers were used for first-strand cDNA, which covered alpha and beta chains. TCRs underwent about 22 PCR cycles of amplification with a constant-region primer and V-primer adapter. TCRdb analysed the reads with MiXCR anew, one entry per CDR3 protein. The sample consists of approximately 13,000 distinct CDR3 sequences, roughly 66% of them appearing once. Germline V gene sequence: CDR1 SGHDT, CDR2 YYEEEE. Trimming pared 0 bases from V and 8 bases from J, leaving 8 bases between. There are 12 residues in the CDR3. Each donor was administered nivolumab, ipilimumab, aspirin, low-dose cyclophosphamide and low-dose radiotherapy.

This TCR was recovered from a human donor with advanced metastatic prostate, ovarian, gallbladder or colorectal cancer (not recorded which). This table probably holds off-target reads from a library built for another chain. The chain couples TRBV5-6 to TRBJ2-5, with a tentative D call TRBD2 (6 bases). The chain's CDR3 is CASSLAAGTQYF. The CDR3 DNA sequence: TGTGCCAGCAGCTTGGCGGCGGGAACCCAGTACTTC.